A selection of T cell receptor beta chains follows, all from one sample in a study of regulatory T cells in long-lasting Graves disease. TCRdb independently ran MiXCR on the multiplex PCR reads; one entry per CDR3 protein. The data show about 540,000 distinct CDR3 sequences, around an eighth seen once. This sample also appeared in a second study, on T cells in Graves' hyperthyroidism and ophthalmopathy.

Source: peripheral blood mononuclear cells (PBMCs), taken at new diagnosis, from a patient treated with antithyroid drugs. These receptors came from a man aged 25 to 45 with Graves disease. Each CDR3 is given with its conserved first and last residue. The order of the fields is V gene, J gene, CDR3 protein.

>TRBV7-2|TRBJ2-7
CASSLTKTSGRNEQYF
>TRBV18|TRBJ1-4
CASSPRQALNEKLFF
>TRBV6-1|TRBJ1-2
CASRRPGRDSEYGYTF
>TRBV5-6|TRBJ1-4
CASRLSGLSGEKLFF
>TRBV10-3|TRBJ2-1
CAIRGAGGEDEQFF
>TRBV28|TRBJ1-5
CASSPDREKQPQHF
>TRBV6-5|TRBJ2-7
CASSSPLTPRPGYEQYF
>TRBV6-2/TRBV6-3|TRBJ2-7
CASSSGTSGSLEQYF
>TRBV6-5|TRBJ2-7
CASSYWHGMSSYEQYF
>TRBV29-1|TRBJ2-2
CSAGHSRTNGELFF
>TRBV15|TRBJ2-1
CATSRGVVWQRKREWYNEQFF
>TRBV30|TRBJ2-7
CAWSVAYEQYF
>TRBV20-1|TRBJ2-2
CSAPGTGGTRGGELFF
>TRBV12-3/TRBV12-4|TRBJ1-3
CASSLWHFSGNTIYF
>TRBV20-1|TRBJ1-2
CSARAGQGKGYTF
>TRBV29-1|TRBJ2-5
CSVDRGGETQYF
>TRBV12-3/TRBV12-4|TRBJ2-4
CASRVAGGTKNIQYF
>TRBV10-3|TRBJ2-3
CAISESVGGRGTDTQYF
>TRBV19|TRBJ1-1
CASRVLGQAFF
>TRBV20-1|TRBJ2-7
CSAPTADRAADEQYF
>TRBV5-1|TRBJ2-2
CASSSTDRLNTGELFF
>TRBV5-1|TRBJ2-1
CASTISIGRNNEQFF
>TRBV20-1|TRBJ1-6
CSAREGAAYSPLHF
>TRBV5-1|TRBJ2-1
CASKGLSGLYNEQFF
>TRBV14|TRBJ2-7
CASSHTYYEQYF